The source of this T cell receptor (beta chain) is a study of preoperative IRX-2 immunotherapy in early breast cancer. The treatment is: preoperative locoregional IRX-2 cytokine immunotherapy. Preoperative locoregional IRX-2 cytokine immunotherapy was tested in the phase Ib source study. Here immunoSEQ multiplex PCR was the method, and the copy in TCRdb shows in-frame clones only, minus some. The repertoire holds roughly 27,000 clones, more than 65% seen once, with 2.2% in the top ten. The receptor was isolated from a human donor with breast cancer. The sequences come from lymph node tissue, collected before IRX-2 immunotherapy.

CDR3 coding DNA: TGTGCCAGCAGCCGTATTTTAGGTAGCACAGGGGATTTTGGCTACACCTTC. Protein sequence: CASSRILGSTGDFGYTF. V usage is TRBV11-3 and J usage is TRBJ1-2, with 7 bases aligning to TRBD1. Trimming cost V 5 bases and J 7 bases; bases outside gene matches: 19. Per the germline V gene, CDR1 is SGHNT and CDR2 is YENEEA. The CDR3 has 17 amino acids.